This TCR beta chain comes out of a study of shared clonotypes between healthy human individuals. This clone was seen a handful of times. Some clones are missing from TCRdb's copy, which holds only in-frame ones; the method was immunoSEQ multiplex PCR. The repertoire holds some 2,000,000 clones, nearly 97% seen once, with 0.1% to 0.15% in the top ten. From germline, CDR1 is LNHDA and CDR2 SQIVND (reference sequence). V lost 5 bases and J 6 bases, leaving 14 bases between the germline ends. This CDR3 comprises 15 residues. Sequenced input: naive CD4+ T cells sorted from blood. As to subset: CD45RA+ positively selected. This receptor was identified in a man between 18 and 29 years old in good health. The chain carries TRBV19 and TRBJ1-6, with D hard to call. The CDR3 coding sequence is TGTGCCAGTAGTCCTGACAAGGCCGGTAATTCACCCCTCCACTTT. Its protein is CASSPDKAGNSPLHF.